This entry concerns a single T cell receptor (beta chain). Adults between roughly 18 and 89 years of age took part from approximately 24 US areas. Recovered Cohort 3 donors showed two negative PCRs, clearance, or symptom resolution. From germline, CDR1 is MDHEN and CDR2 SYDVKM. V shed 3 bases and J shed 1 base, with 12 bases lying between them. CDR3 length equals 16 residues. This sample stems from a study of blood T cell repertoires in COVID-19. Study in general: PBMCs, B-cell-depleted T cells, or T cells were the source of the cDNA or gDNA that made up the material.

Produced via immunoSEQ multiplex PCR; TCRdb's table is partial and in-frame only. The data show roughly 160,000 clones, with about 84% seen just once and 12% held by the top ten. The chain joins TRBV28 to TRBJ1-4; D gene uncertain. Material: PBMCs or T cells enriched from blood (not recorded which). The receptor was derived from a man aged 45-65 years who had recovered from COVID-19. CDR3 loop: CASSFGRMKTNEKLFF. The CDR3 nucleotides are TGTGCCAGCAGTTTCGGCAGGATGAAAACTAATGAAAAACTGTTTTTT. The variable domain in full, with the rest retrieved from reference TRBV28 and TRBJ1-4, is DVKVTQSSRYLVKRTGEKVFLECVQDMDHENMFWYRQDPGLGLRLIYFSYDVKMKEKGDIPEGYSVSREKKERFSLILESASTNQTSMYLCASSFGRMKTNEKLFFGSGTQLSVL.